The entry below gives a single T cell receptor beta chain sequence along with its context. The antigen is undetermined. This CDR3 has 11 residues. V was clipped by 11 bases and J by 0 bases, with 5 bases between them. This entry comes from a study of T-cell reconstitution after alpha-beta-depleted transplantation in children. General study results and limits: TCRbeta diversity was high at day 60 in some patients (a result of surviving recipient T cells and thymic progenitors). T-cell counts and diversity at one year post-transplant came mainly from newly produced T cells. About two months after transplant, alpha-beta T cells reportedly came from several hundred expanded graft clones.

For TCRbeta, the library was prepared with unique molecular identifiers. TCRdb processed the PCR reads anew with MiXCR; each CDR3 protein has one entry. Counted here are fewer than 700,000 distinct CDR3 sequences, 20% to 25% occurring once; the ten biggest clones make up approximately 14%. Sequencing was performed on PBMCs, mostly from graft donor cells, taken 360 days after TCRalphabeta/CD19-depleted stem cell transplant. This chain uses TRBV12-3 or TRBV12-4 with TRBJ1-3; D gene unclear. This TCR came from a boy less than two years old who had a stem cell transplant for acute myeloid leukemia, so the T cells may come from the graft donor. For the CDR3, the DNA is TGTGCCTTTAGCTCTGGAAACACCATATATTTT. This encodes CAFSSGNTIYF.